These T cell receptor beta chains were read from a single sample in a study of vaccination and CD4 T cells after COVID-19. TCRdb re-derived calls from the PCR reads in MiXCR, one entry per CDR3 protein. This table holds about 17,000 distinct CDR3 sequences, roughly 77% found once. No antigen has been assigned to these receptors. Sequencing was done on a sample of CD4+ T cells from blood, cultured in vitro. Receptors were obtained from a human donor who had recovered from COVID-19. CDR3s include the opening cysteine and the closing phenylalanine or tryptophan. A D gene is named only where the DNA matches it firmly. The size of a clone is reported for some rows only, either as once, few or many, or as a class for expanded clones.

J gene | V gene | clone size | D gene | CDR3 protein | CDR3 DNA
TRBJ2-5 | TRBV20-1 | few | TRBD2 | CSAMGLRTPETQYF | TGCAGTGCTATGGGACTAAGAACCCCGGAGACCCAGTACTTC
TRBJ2-2 | TRBV12-3/TRBV12-4 | NA | NA | CASGRVQGPGELFF | TGTGCCAGCGGCAGGGTGCAGGGGCCCGGGGAGCTGTTTTTT
TRBJ2-7 | TRBV2 | few | TRBD1 | CASGQVFSYEQYF | TGTGCCAGCGGACAGGTCTTCTCCTACGAGCAGTACTTC
TRBJ1-1 | TRBV20-1 | NA | NA | CSARDPNLGGTEAFF | TGCAGTGCTAGAGACCCCAACTTGGGAGGCACTGAAGCTTTCTTT
TRBJ2-7 | TRBV21-1 | NA | NA | CASSIITHRGSMTYEQYF | TGTGCCAGCAGCATTATTACGCATCGCGGGTCTATGACCTACGAGCAGTACTTC
TRBJ2-3 | TRBV20-1 | NA | TRBD2 | CSARVASGGAVDTQYF | TGCAGTGCTAGAGTCGCTAGCGGGGGGGCAGTAGATACGCAGTATTTT
TRBJ2-3 | TRBV20-1 | few | NA | CSASGSKADTQYF | TGCAGTGCTAGTGGCAGCAAGGCAGATACGCAGTATTTT
TRBJ1-4 | TRBV28 | NA | NA | CASSLWYSVGTNEKLFF | TGTGCCAGCAGTTTATGGTACAGTGTGGGGACTAATGAAAAACTGTTTTTT
TRBJ1-6 | TRBV7-2 | NA | NA | CASRIAGLNSPLHF | TGTGCCAGCAGGATAGCAGGGCTAAATTCACCCCTCCACTTT
TRBJ2-1 | TRBV6-1 | NA | NA | CASSNPGRRLGNEQFF | TGTGCCAGCAGTAACCCTGGACGACGCCTCGGCAATGAGCAGTTCTTC
TRBJ1-5 | TRBV6-2/TRBV6-3 | NA | NA | CASRPQGGLYSNQPQHF | TGTGCCAGCAGACCTCAAGGGGGACTATATAGCAATCAGCCCCAGCATTTT
TRBJ2-5 | TRBV24-1 | NA | NA | CATSDFVSDVQETQYF | TGTGCCACCAGTGATTTTGTTTCGGACGTTCAAGAGACCCAGTACTTC
TRBJ1-2 | TRBV6-2/TRBV6-3 | NA | NA | CASRGDNAYGYTF | TGTGCCAGCAGGGGAGACAACGCCTATGGCTACACCTTC
TRBJ1-1 | TRBV7-2 | NA | TRBD1 | CASSPGQGWAEAFF | TGTGCCAGCAGCCCAGGACAGGGGTGGGCTGAAGCTTTCTTT
TRBJ1-5 | TRBV7-2 | once | NA | CASSLDRRLNQPQHF | TGTGCCAGCAGCTTGGACAGACGACTCAATCAGCCCCAGCATTTT
TRBJ2-7 | TRBV28 | NA | TRBD1 | CASSLDRGKPTYEQYF | TGTGCCAGCAGCCTAGACAGGGGGAAACCCACTTACGAGCAGTACTTC
TRBJ2-3 | TRBV25-1 | NA | TRBD2 | CASSTRTSGGTDTQYF | TGTGCCAGCAGTACAAGGACTAGCGGGGGTACAGATACGCAGTATTTT
TRBJ2-3 | TRBV28 | NA | TRBD2 | CASSTRLAGPTDTQYF | TGTGCCAGCAGTACGCGACTAGCGGGGCCCACAGATACGCAGTATTTT
TRBJ2-3 | TRBV20-1 | NA | NA | CSARGGYTDTQYF | TGCAGTGCTAGAGGAGGGTACACAGATACGCAGTATTTT
TRBJ2-2 | TRBV6-1 | once | NA | CASSDAGTGNVAGELFF | TGTGCCAGCAGTGATGCAGGGACGGGAAACGTGGCCGGGGAGCTGTTTTTT
TRBJ2-1 | TRBV20-1 | NA | TRBD2 | CSAESGRGLNEQFF | TGCAGTGCCGAGAGCGGGAGGGGCCTCAATGAGCAGTTCTTC
TRBJ1-1 | TRBV6-2/TRBV6-3 | once | NA | CASTNQTSMYLCASNSGLNTEAFF | NA
TRBJ2-7 | TRBV15 | NA | NA | CATSREGALPYEQYF | TGTGCCACCAGCAGAGAAGGGGCTCTTCCCTACGAGCAGTACTTC
TRBJ2-7 | TRBV7-9 | NA | TRBD1 | CASSSPGQGGTYEQYF | TGTGCCAGCAGCTCTCCGGGACAGGGTGGGACCTACGAGCAGTACTTC
TRBJ2-1 | TRBV20-1 | NA | TRBD2 | CSARDRSGRASSYNEQFF | TGCAGTGCTAGAGATCGGTCCGGGAGGGCCTCCTCCTACAATGAGCAGTTCTTC
TRBJ2-3 | TRBV6-1 | NA | NA | CASKNSAGDTQYF | TGTGCCAGCAAAAACTCGGCGGGGGATACGCAGTATTTT
TRBJ1-6 | TRBV7-2 | NA | NA | CASRNWTANSPLHF | TGTGCCAGCAGAAATTGGACAGCTAATTCACCCCTCCACTTT
TRBJ2-5 | TRBV6-1 | few | TRBD2 | CASNTRTSGTQTQYF | TGTGCCAGCAATACTAGGACTAGCGGCACTCAGACCCAGTACTTC
TRBJ1-2 | TRBV27 | NA | TRBD1 | CASRADDRGYGYTF | TGTGCCAGCAGGGCTGACGACAGGGGCTATGGCTACACCTTC
TRBJ1-6 | TRBV15 | NA | NA | CATSRDLGSGSPLHF | TGTGCCACCAGCAGAGATCTGGGTTCAGGGTCACCCCTCCACTTT
TRBJ2-3 | TRBV19 | NA | NA | CASSADKTDTQYF | TGTGCCAGTAGTGCGGACAAGACGGATACGCAGTATTTT
TRBJ2-5 | TRBV7-2 | NA | NA | CASSLTRQETQYF | TGTGCCAGCAGCCTGACTAGACAAGAGACCCAGTACTTC
TRBJ1-2 | TRBV27 | once | TRBD1 | CASSLSGQDYGYTF | TGTGCCAGCAGTTTATCGGGACAGGACTATGGCTACACCTTC
TRBJ1-2 | TRBV12-3/TRBV12-4 | NA | NA | CASSFRGTDRGYTF | TGTGCCAGCAGTTTTCGGGGGACTGATAGAGGCTACACCTTC
TRBJ2-7 | TRBV2 | once | NA | CASLETALRGNHYEQYF | TGTGCCAGCCTCGAAACGGCGCTTCGGGGCAACCACTACGAGCAGTACTTC
TRBJ1-5 | TRBV19 | NA | NA | CASRPWGEGQPQHF | TGTGCCAGTAGGCCCTGGGGGGAGGGTCAGCCCCAGCATTTT
TRBJ1-2 | TRBV27 | few | NA | CASRKTDYGYTF | TGTGCCAGCAGGAAGACAGACTATGGCTACACCTTC